This is a list of T cell receptor beta chains from one sample in a study of Ad26.COV2.S vaccination and SARS-CoV-2 variants. Libraries were prepared by immunoSEQ multiplex PCR; TCRdb keeps only in-frame clonotypes and omits some of them. The table records about 440,000 clones, roughly 87% of them present only once. This specimen was peripheral blood, taken in a trial of Ad26.COV2.S vaccine versus placebo. The origin of the receptors is a person between 18 and 59 years old who received the Ad26.COV2.S COVID-19 vaccine or a placebo. CDR3s include the opening cysteine and the closing phenylalanine or tryptophan. A D gene is named only where the DNA matches it firmly. Not every row has a clone size; where given, it reads once, few, many or a size class.

abundance	v_gene	len	d_gene	j_gene	CDR3aa	CDR3nt
NA	TRBV11-2	14	TRBD1	TRBJ2-7	CASSLARDSHEQYF	TGTGCCAGCAGCTTAGCTCGGGACAGCCACGAGCAGTACTTC
once	TRBV9	14	TRBD2	TRBJ2-7	CASSLGGRSYEQYF	TGTGCCAGCAGCCTGGGGGGGAGGTCCTACGAGCAGTACTTC
once	TRBV28	15	TRBD1	TRBJ1-1	CASSIPQGAFGEAFF	TGTGCCAGCAGTATACCTCAGGGGGCCTTTGGGGAAGCTTTCTTT
NA	TRBV28	17	NA	TRBJ1-4	CASSYGQSLTTNEKLFF	TGTGCCAGCAGTTACGGACAGTCTCTGACAACTAATGAAAAACTGTTTTTT
NA	TRBV6-1	15	NA	TRBJ2-7	CASSSPTLSSYEQYF	TGTGCCAGCAGTTCTCCGACACTCAGCTCCTACGAGCAGTACTTC
NA	TRBV4-3	18	NA	TRBJ1-2	CASSQGEGQTGRNYGYTF	TGCGCCAGCAGCCAAGGAGAGGGGCAAACAGGGAGAAACTATGGCTACACCTTC
NA	TRBV29-1	13	TRBD1	TRBJ2-7	CSATDRGPYEQYF	TGCAGCGCCACGGACAGGGGGCCCTACGAGCAGTACTTC
NA	TRBV28	19	TRBD2	TRBJ2-7	CASTSNVGLAGGKAYEQYF	TGTGCCAGCACCTCAAACGTGGGACTAGCGGGAGGGAAGGCATACGAGCAGTACTTC
NA	TRBV27	14	NA	TRBJ2-7	CASSPPTRGVGQYF	TGTGCCAGCAGTCCTCCAACCCGCGGGGTTGGGCAGTACTTC
NA	TRBV5-4	14	NA	TRBJ2-5	CASSPVGQGETQYF	TGTGCCAGCAGCCCAGTTGGTCAGGGAGAGACCCAGTACTTC
few	TRBV7-2	14	NA	TRBJ2-7	CASSTGLGVYEQYF	TGTGCCAGCAGCACGGGACTCGGGGTCTACGAGCAGTACTTC
NA	TRBV5-4	17	NA	TRBJ1-2	CASSLKVFAGEDYGYTF	TGTGCCAGCAGCTTGAAGGTCTTCGCAGGGGAGGACTATGGCTACACCTTC
NA	TRBV7-3	13	NA	TRBJ1-1	CASSPSRGLEAFF	TGTGCCAGCAGCCCGTCTCGGGGACTTGAAGCTTTCTTT
NA	TRBV13	13	NA	TRBJ2-7	CASSLGKSYEQYF	TGTGCCAGCAGCCTCGGGAAGTCCTACGAGCAGTACTTC
NA	TRBV9	17	TRBD2	TRBJ2-3	CASSVEGLAGGTDTQYF	TGTGCCAGCAGCGTAGAGGGACTAGCGGGAGGGACAGATACGCAGTATTTT
NA	TRBV11-2	15	NA	TRBJ1-1	CASSLGGTTGTEAFF	TGTGCCAGCAGCCTCGGGGGTACGACAGGCACTGAAGCTTTCTTT
NA	TRBV28	15	NA	TRBJ2-7	CASSPWTGPSYEQYF	TGTGCCAGCAGTCCGTGGACGGGACCGTCCTACGAGCAGTACTTC
NA	TRBV6-1	14	NA	TRBJ1-2	CASSELRDSGGYTF	TGTGCCAGCAGTGAACTTAGGGATTCTGGAGGCTACACCTTC
NA	TRBV18	16	NA	TRBJ2-7	CASSPNLTALSYEQYF	TGTGCCAGCTCACCAAACTTGACGGCACTCTCCTACGAGCAGTACTTC